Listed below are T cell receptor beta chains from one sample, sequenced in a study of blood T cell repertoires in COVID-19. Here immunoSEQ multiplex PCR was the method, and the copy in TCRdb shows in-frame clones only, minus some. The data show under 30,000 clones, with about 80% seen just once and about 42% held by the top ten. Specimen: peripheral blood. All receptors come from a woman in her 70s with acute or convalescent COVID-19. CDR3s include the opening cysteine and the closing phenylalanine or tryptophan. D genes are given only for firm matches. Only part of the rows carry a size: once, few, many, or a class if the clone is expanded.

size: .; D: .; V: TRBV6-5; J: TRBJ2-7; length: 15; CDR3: CASSYAGLHTYEQYF; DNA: TGTGCCAGCAGTTATGCGGGACTGCATACCTACGAGCAGTACTTC
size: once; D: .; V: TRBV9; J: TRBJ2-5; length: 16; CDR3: CASSVLAGQGKETQYF; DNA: TGTGCCAGCAGCGTATTAGCGGGACAGGGAAAAGAGACCCAGTACTTC
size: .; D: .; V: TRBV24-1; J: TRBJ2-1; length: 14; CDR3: CATLSGPPRSEQFF; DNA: TGTGCCACCCTGAGCGGGCCCCCCCGTAGTGAGCAGTTCTTC
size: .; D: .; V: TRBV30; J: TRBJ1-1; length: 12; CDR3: CAWSAGNTEAFF; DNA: TGTGCCTGGAGTGCAGGGAACACTGAAGCTTTCTTT
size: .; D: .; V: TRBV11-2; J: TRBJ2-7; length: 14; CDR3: CASSPIRRPYEQYF; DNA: TGTGCCAGCAGCCCGATAAGGCGGCCCTACGAGCAGTACTTC
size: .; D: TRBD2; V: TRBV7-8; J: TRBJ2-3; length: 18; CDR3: CASSPGTSGGARADTQYF; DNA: TGTGCCAGCAGCCCGGGGACTAGCGGGGGGGCCAGGGCAGATACGCAGTATTTT
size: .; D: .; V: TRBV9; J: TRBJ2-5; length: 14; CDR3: CASSVEGVQETQYF; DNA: TGTGCCAGCAGCGTAGAGGGGGTCCAAGAGACCCAGTACTTC
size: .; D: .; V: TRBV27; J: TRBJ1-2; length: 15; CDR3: CASSFGFPGNYGYTF; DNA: TGTGCCAGCAGTTTTGGGTTTCCGGGAAACTATGGCTACACCTTC
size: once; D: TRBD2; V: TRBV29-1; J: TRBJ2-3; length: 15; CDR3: CSVEGTSESTDTQYF; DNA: TGCAGCGTTGAAGGGACTAGCGAGAGCACAGATACGCAGTATTTT
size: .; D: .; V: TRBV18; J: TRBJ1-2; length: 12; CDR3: CASSPKNYGYTF; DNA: TGTGCCAGCTCACCTAAAAACTATGGCTACACCTTC
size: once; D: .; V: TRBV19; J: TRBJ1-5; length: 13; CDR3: CASSPDMYQPQHF; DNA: TGTGCCAGTAGTCCAGACATGTATCAGCCCCAGCATTTT
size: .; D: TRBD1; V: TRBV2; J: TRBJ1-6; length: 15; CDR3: CASRGPGTGNSPLHF; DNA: TGTGCCAGCAGAGGTCCCGGGACAGGGAATTCACCCCTCCACTTT
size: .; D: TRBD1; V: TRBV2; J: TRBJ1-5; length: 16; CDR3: CASSEAGGRSNQPQHF; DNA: TGTGCCAGCAGTGAAGCAGGGGGCAGGAGCAATCAGCCCCAGCATTTT
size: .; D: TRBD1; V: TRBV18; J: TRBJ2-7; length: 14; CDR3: CASSPGQGAYEQYF; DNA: TGTGCCAGCTCACCGGGACAGGGCGCCTACGAGCAGTACTTC
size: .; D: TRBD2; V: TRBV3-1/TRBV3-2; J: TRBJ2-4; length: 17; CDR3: CASTRSGTSGRANIQYF; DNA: TGTGCCAGCACCCGGTCCGGGACTAGCGGGAGGGCCAACATTCAGTACTTC
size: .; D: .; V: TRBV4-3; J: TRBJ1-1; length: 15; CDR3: CASSQDSRLNTEAFF; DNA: TGCGCCAGCAGCCAAGATTCCAGATTGAACACTGAAGCTTTCTTT
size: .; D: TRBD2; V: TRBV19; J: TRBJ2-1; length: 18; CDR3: CASIDSGLAGAPRDEQFF; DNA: TGTGCCAGTATCGACTCGGGACTAGCGGGAGCCCCGAGGGATGAGCAGTTCTTC
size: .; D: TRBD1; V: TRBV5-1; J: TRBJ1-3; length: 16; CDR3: CASSSTGVESGNTIYF; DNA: TGCGCCAGCAGCTCAACAGGGGTGGAATCTGGAAACACCATATATTTT
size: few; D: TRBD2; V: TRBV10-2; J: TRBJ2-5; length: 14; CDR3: CASSLAGGVQTQYF; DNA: TGCGCCAGCAGTTTAGCGGGAGGGGTGCAGACCCAGTACTTC
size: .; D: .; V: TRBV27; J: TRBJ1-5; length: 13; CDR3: CASSRQAGQPQHF; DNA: TGTGCCAGCAGCAGACAGGCAGGTCAGCCCCAGCATTTT
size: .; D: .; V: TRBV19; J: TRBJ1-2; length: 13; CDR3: CASSIPTVYGYTF; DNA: TGTGCCAGTAGTATCCCGACAGTTTATGGCTACACCTTC
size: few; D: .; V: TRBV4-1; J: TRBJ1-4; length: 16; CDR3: CASSQDWSSRNEKLFF; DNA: TGCGCCAGCAGCCAAGATTGGTCTTCCCGGAATGAAAAACTGTTTTTT
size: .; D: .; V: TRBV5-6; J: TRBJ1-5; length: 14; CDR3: CASSSRGSNQPQHF; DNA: TGTGCCAGCAGCTCCAGGGGTAGCAATCAGCCCCAGCATTTT
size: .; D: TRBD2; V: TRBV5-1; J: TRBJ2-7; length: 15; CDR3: CASSLLAGGPYEQYF; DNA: TGCGCCAGCAGCTTACTAGCGGGGGGGCCCTACGAGCAGTACTTC
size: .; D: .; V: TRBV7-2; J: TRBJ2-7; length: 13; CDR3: CASSLGRDYEQYF; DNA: TGTGCCAGCAGCTTAGGCAGGGACTACGAGCAGTACTTC